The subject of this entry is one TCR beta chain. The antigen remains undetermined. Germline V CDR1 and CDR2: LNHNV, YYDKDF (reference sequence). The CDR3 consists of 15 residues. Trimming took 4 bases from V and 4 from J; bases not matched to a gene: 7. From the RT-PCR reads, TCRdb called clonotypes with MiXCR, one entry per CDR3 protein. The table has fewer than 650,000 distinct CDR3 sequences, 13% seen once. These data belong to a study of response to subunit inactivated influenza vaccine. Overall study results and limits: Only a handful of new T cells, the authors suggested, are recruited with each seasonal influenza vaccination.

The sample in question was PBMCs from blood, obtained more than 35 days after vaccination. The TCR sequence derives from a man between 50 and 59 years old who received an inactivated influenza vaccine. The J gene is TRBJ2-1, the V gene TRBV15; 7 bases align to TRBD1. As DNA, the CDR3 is TGTGCCACCAGCACGTCCCGGGACAGTTACAATGAGCAGTTCTTC. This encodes CATSTSRDSYNEQFF.